These 21 T cell receptor beta chains originate from one sample sequenced in a study of blood T cells in healthy people across ages. For the second PCR, which ran for about 6 to 11 cycles, a sample-barcoded 5' primer and a J-beta primer mix were used. MiXCR, applied by TCRdb to the 5' RACE reads, yields one record per CDR3 protein. The data contain about 1.6 million distinct CDR3 sequences, roughly 32% of them singletons. Sample: blood. Every receptor here comes from a woman in her 30s in good health.

This clonotype is a singleton in its sample. The chain joins TRBV20-1 to TRBJ1-5; 11 nucleotides agree with TRBD1. CDR1 and CDR2 from the germline V gene are DFQATT and SNEGSKA (reference sequence). CDR3 length: 16 amino acids. V dropped 0 bases and J dropped 7; count of bases not matched to a gene: 8. CDR3: CSAREDRGPRKQPQHF. CDR3 nucleotide sequence: TGCAGTGCTAGAGAGGACAGGGGGCCCAGAAAGCAGCCCCAGCATTTT.

At least ten counts were recorded for this clonotype. The rearrangement uses TRBV29-1 and TRBJ2-7, with D hard to call. This CDR3 spans 10 amino acids. V was trimmed by 6 bases and J by 2 bases, leaving 5 bases between them. Germline values: CDR1 SQVTM, CDR2 ANQGSEA. CDR3 coding DNA: TGCAGCGTCCGGACCTACGAGCAGTACTTC. This sequence encodes CSVRTYEQYF.

This clonotype was detected many times. This chain connects TRBV29-1 to TRBJ2-7, with unresolved D. The CDR3 spans 14 residues. Trimming took 0 bases from V and 4 from J, leaving 13 bases between them. CDR1 SQVTM and CDR2 ANQGSEA come from the germline V gene. The CDR3: CSVEEFGAGYEQYF. The CDR3, as DNA: TGCAGCGTTGAAGAATTTGGAGCAGGTTACGAGCAGTACTTC.

As for this clonotype: One junction end does not reproduce the germline sequence, and a read error may be involved. The V and J genes are TRBV6-2 or TRBV6-3 and TRBJ2-1, with 12 bases identical to TRBD2. The CDR3 runs to 15 residues. The germline V gene encodes CDR1 MNHEY and CDR2 SVGEGT. CDR3 sequence reads: CASSSGLAGYNEQVF. CDR3 coding DNA: TGTGCCAGCAGTTCCGGACTAGCGGGATACAATGAGCAGGTCTTC.

This clonotype was seen a handful of times. The rearrangement links TRBV6-5 to TRBJ2-5, with 7 positions matching TRBD2. With V trimmed by 6 bases and J by 2 bases, 9 bases remained unmatched. The CDR3 totals 15 residues. Germline CDR1 is MNHEY and CDR2 is SVGAGI. CDR3 DNA: TGTGCCAGCAGCCGGGGAGCGGGAATACAAGAGACCCAGTACTTC. The encoded protein is CASSRGAGIQETQYF.

There are many counts of this clonotype. The chain uses TRBV4-1 and TRBJ2-5, with D possibly matching TRBD1 (6 bases). Trimming removed 0 bases at V and 5 bases at J, with 13 bases between. The CDR3 is made up of 15 amino acids. Germline V gene data show CDR1 as MGHRA and CDR2 as YSYEKL. The CDR3: CASSQEQGYGETQYF. As DNA, the CDR3 is TGCGCCAGCAGCCAAGAACAGGGCTACGGCGAGACCCAGTACTTC.

The chain uses TRBV20-1 and TRBJ2-5; D is unresolved. The J call is uncertain, as TRBJ2-7 better fits the DNA end. Germline V gene data show CDR1 as DFQATT and CDR2 as SNEGSKA (reference sequence). The CDR3 totals 15 residues. The CDR3 here is CSARGRLGATYEQYF. CDR3 DNA: TGCAGTGCTAGAGGAAGGCTAGGCGCTACCTACGAGCAGTACTTC.

The chain recombines TRBV10-3 with TRBJ2-3; the match to TRBD2 covers 9 bases. This CDR3 region has 20 residues. Germline CDR1 reads ENHRY; CDR2 reads SYGVKD. J gave up 2 bases and V 4 bases, and 19 bases lay outside the gene matches. The CDR3: CAISGSPGLANLSYTDTQYF. CDR3 DNA: TGTGCCATCAGTGGGAGCCCGGGACTAGCAAATTTGTCATACACAGATACGCAGTATTTT.

This clonotype was seen only a few times. The chain is built from TRBV28 and TRBJ2-7; unclear D gene. This CDR3 comprises 13 residues. Germline values: CDR1 MDHEN, CDR2 SYDVKM. Trimming left V 4 bases short and J 2 bases short, with 9 bases between. The CDR3 reads CASSSHIAYEQYF. In nucleotides, the CDR3 is TGTGCCAGCAGTTCTCACATAGCCTACGAGCAGTACTTC. The complete variable domain, with remaining parts taken from reference TRBV28 and TRBJ2-7, reads DVKVTQSSRYLVKRTGEKVFLECVQDMDHENMFWYRQDPGLGLRLIYFSYDVKMKEKGDIPEGYSVSREKKERFSLILESASTNQTSMYLCASSSHIAYEQYFGPGTRLTVT.

Only one count was recorded for this clonotype. The J gene is TRBJ2-1, the V gene TRBV20-1; 14 bases map to TRBD2. CDR1 and CDR2 from the germline V gene are DFQATT and SNEGSKA (reference sequence). V shed 3 bases, J shed 6 bases, and the junction held 4 bases outside the gene matches. The CDR3 contains 15 residues. The CDR3 DNA reads as TGCAGTGCTAGGTTAGGACTAGCGGGAGGCAATGAGCAGTTCTTC. Translated: CSARLGLAGGNEQFF.

This clonotype was observed a few times. The chain employs TRBV5-1 and TRBJ2-7; unclear D gene. CDR3 length equals 12 residues. The V gene lost 3 bases and the J gene lost 4 bases, with 8 bases spanning the gap. The germline CDR1 and CDR2 sequences are SGHRS and YFSETQ. The CDR3 spells CASSSEKYEQYF. The CDR3 region has the DNA TGCGCCAGCAGCTCAGAGAAGTACGAGCAGTACTTC.

This clonotype was counted at least ten times. The chain has TRBV29-1 and TRBJ2-1; D perhaps matches TRBD1 (5 bases). Trimming took 1 base from V and 6 from J, leaving 19 bases between them. CDR1 is SQVTM and CDR2 is ANQGSEA in the germline V gene. This CDR3 has 16 amino acids. CDR3: CSVEASWKGPVNEQFF. DNA for the CDR3: TGCAGCGTTGAAGCGTCCTGGAAGGGGCCGGTCAATGAGCAGTTCTTC.

This chain links TRBV28 with TRBJ2-1, with 9 bases identical to TRBD2. Germline CDR1 and CDR2: MDHEN and SYDVKM. The V segment lost 6 bases and the J segment 5 bases; nucleotides outside the gene matches: 8. The CDR3 sequence is 15 residues long. The DNA of the CDR3 is TGTGCCAGCAGCTTAGCGGGAGAAAAAGACAATGAGCAGTTCTTC. Translating gives CASSLAGEKDNEQFF.

The chain couples TRBV4-1 to TRBJ2-5; 8 positions agree with TRBD1. The CDR3 consists of 18 residues. Losses at the gene ends were 1 base for V and 4 bases for J; bases not matched to a gene: 14. Per the germline V gene, CDR1 is MGHRA and CDR2 is YSYEKL. CDR3 nucleotide sequence: TGCGCCAGCAGCCAAGGTAGCGCCGGGACAGGAGTTCGAGAGACCCAGTACTTC. Translation: CASSQGSAGTGVRETQYF.

This chain connects TRBV18 to TRBJ1-2, with 7 bases identical to TRBD1. J gave up 1 base and V 4 bases, and 15 bases lay outside the gene matches. CDR3 length: 18 amino acids. Germline V lookup: CDR1 KGHSH, CDR2 LQKENI. The CDR3 region is CASSLQLQGTTNNYGYTF. The CDR3, as DNA: TGTGCCAGCTCACTCCAATTACAGGGGACTACCAATAACTATGGCTACACCTTC.

The gene calls are TRBV4-1 and TRBJ1-2, with 9 nucleotides matching TRBD1. The CDR3 sequence is 13 residues long. J gave up 13 bases and V 5 bases, and 11 bases lay outside the gene matches. Germline V gene sequence: CDR1 MGHRA, CDR2 YSYEKL. CDR3 bases: TGCGCCAGCAGCAAGAAACAGGGGGCGCTTTTCACCTTC. Its translation is CASSKKQGALFTF.

For this clonotype: A much larger clone lies a single base off, so this may be a read error. V is TRBV29-1 and J is TRBJ2-6; possibly TRBD1 for D (5 bases). CDR3 length: 13 residues. Germline CDR1 reads SQVTM; CDR2 reads ANQGSEA. The CDR3 nucleotides read TGCAGCGTTGAAGCCTCTGGGGCCGACGTCCTGACTTTC. It encodes CSVEASGADVLTF.

This clonotype was found a few times. V usage is TRBV20-1 and J usage is TRBJ2-7; D is unresolved. CDR1 DFQATT and CDR2 SNEGSKA come from the germline V gene (reference sequence). Trimming cost V 2 bases and J 1 base, with 12 bases left between them. The CDR3 is made up of 14 amino acids. CDR3 amino acids: CSARSLDLSYEQYF. The CDR3 coding sequence is TGCAGTGCTAGATCCCTAGATTTGTCCTACGAGCAGTACTTC.

This chain links TRBV11-2 with TRBJ2-7, with D perhaps TRBD1 or TRBD2 (5 bases each). V shed 4 bases and J shed 9 bases, with 19 bases lying between them. Germline CDR1 is SGHAT and CDR2 is FQNNGV. There are 14 residues in the CDR3. The CDR3 DNA sequence: TGTGCCAGCAGCTCCCCCGGGAAGGGCCAGGGGCAGTACTTC. Encoded protein: CASSSPGKGQGQYF.

Only a few counts were recorded for this clonotype. This chain joins TRBV7-9 and TRBJ2-7, with TRBD2 matching over 9 bases. Trimming at V came to 3 bases and at J to 5 bases, leaving 5 bases not matched to a gene. This CDR3 has 14 amino acids. Per the germline V gene, CDR1 is SEHNR and CDR2 is FQNEAQ (reference sequence). CDR3 nucleotides: TGTGCCAGCAGCTTTTTACTAGCGGGCAACGAGCAGTACTTC. Its protein product is CASSFLLAGNEQYF.

This clonotype was detected only once. This rearrangement joins TRBV20-1 to TRBJ2-1, with D perhaps being TRBD1 or TRBD2 (5 bases each). V was trimmed by 0 bases and J by 1 base, leaving 13 bases between them. This CDR3 is 16 amino acids long. Germline V gene lookup returns CDR1 DFQATT and CDR2 SNEGSKA (reference sequence). The CDR3 DNA follows: TGCAGTGCTAGAGATCGGGGCAGCGCTTCCTACAATGAGCAGTTCTTC. Translated, it gives CSARDRGSASYNEQFF.